Following are 13 T cell receptor beta chains from one sample sequenced in a study of Graves' ophthalmopathy and Graves' hyperthyroidism. RNA transcripts yielded amplified TCR beta CDR3 regions. HTBI-primed RT-PCR formed the first round, and a multiplex PCR formed the second. Via MiXCR, TCRdb re-called the multiplex PCR reads, giving one row per CDR3 protein. This sample has around 340,000 distinct CDR3 sequences, with 15% to 20% found just once. Sequencing was carried out using peripheral blood. These TCRs come from an adult man with Graves' ophthalmopathy.

This clonotype was found many times. This chain links TRBV6-1 with TRBJ1-1; D may be TRBD1 (6 bases). The CDR3 consists of 12 residues. Germline loops: CDR1 MNHNS, CDR2 SASEGT. With 4 bases removed from V and 7 bases from J, the gap between germline ends came to 10 bases. CDR3 residues: CASSARRGEAFF. DNA for the CDR3: TGTGCCAGCAGTGCCCGCAGGGGTGAAGCTTTCTTT.

This clonotype has at least ten counts. The J gene is TRBJ1-5, the V gene TRBV30; maybe TRBD1 (6 bases). The CDR3 totals 14 residues. The germline V gene encodes CDR1 GTSNPN and CDR2 SVGIG (reference sequence). V lost 3 bases to trimming and J lost 7 bases, with 16 bases between them. Here the CDR3 reads CAWSPVGARQPQHF. CDR3 coding DNA: TGTGCCTGGAGCCCCGTGGGGGCGAGGCAGCCCCAGCATTTT.

This clonotype has ten or more counts. The chain joins TRBV29-1 to TRBJ2-5; D is uncertain. The CDR3 extends over 12 amino acids. Germline V gene sequence: CDR1 SQVTM, CDR2 ANQGSEA. Trimming removed 3 bases from V and 4 bases from J, with 9 bases in between. This CDR3 reads CSVDAGLETQYF. In DNA, the CDR3 is TGCAGCGTTGATGCAGGTTTAGAGACCCAGTACTTC.

At least ten counts were recorded for this clonotype. The chain carries TRBV6-5 and TRBJ1-1; TRBD1 is a possible D gene (6 bases). CDR1 is MNHEY and CDR2 is SVGAGI in the germline V gene. The CDR3 is 14 amino acids. V lost 1 base to trimming and J lost 3 bases, with 9 bases between them. The CDR3 DNA reads TGTGCCAGCAGTTACTGGGGGCCGGACACTGAAGCTTTCTTT. This encodes CASSYWGPDTEAFF.

This chain links TRBV12-3 or TRBV12-4 with TRBJ2-7, with 9 bases aligning to TRBD2. This CDR3 contains 16 residues. The trim removed 4 bases at V and 5 bases at J, leaving 12 bases unmatched. The CDR3 nucleotides are TGTGCCAGCAGTTGGTCGGTAGCGGGGGAAAAAGACGAGCAGTACTTC. It encodes CASSWSVAGEKDEQYF.

This clonotype was seen many times. The J gene is TRBJ1-5, the V gene TRBV28; 7 bases line up with TRBD1. Germline V gene lookup returns CDR1 MDHEN and CDR2 SYDVKM. There are 14 residues in the CDR3. J lost 6 bases, V lost 3 bases, and 5 bases had no gene match. The CDR3 DNA follows: TGTGCCAGCAGTTTCAGACAGGGCGGTCAGCCCCAGCATTTT. Its protein product is CASSFRQGGQPQHF. Together with reference TRBV28 and TRBJ1-5, the CDR3 gives the full variable domain: DVKVTQSSRYLVKRTGEKVFLECVQDMDHENMFWYRQDPGLGLRLIYFSYDVKMKEKGDIPEGYSVSREKKERFSLILESASTNQTSMYLCASSFRQGGQPQHFGDGTRLSIL.

This clonotype was counted many times. This chain links TRBV6-4 with TRBJ2-3, with 9 bases fitting TRBD1. The V segment lost 6 bases and the J segment 3 bases; nucleotides outside the gene matches: 16. This CDR3 is built from 18 residues. CDR1 is MRHNA, CDR2 SNTAGT, per germline. The CDR3 DNA reads TGTGCCAGCAGCCGACGACCGGGACAGGGTTATGGAACAGATACGCAGTATTTT. Protein: CASSRRPGQGYGTDTQYF.

This chain uses TRBV6-1 with TRBJ1-1, with 10 bases lining up with TRBD1. CDR1 is MNHNS and CDR2 is SASEGT in the germline V gene. Trimming at V came to 6 bases and at J to 4 bases, leaving 2 bases not matched to a gene. The CDR3 is made up of 13 amino acids. CDR3 DNA: TGTGCCAGCAGCGACAGGGGGCCCACTGAAGCTTTCTTT. Its protein is CASSDRGPTEAFF.

Many counts were recorded for this clonotype. V is TRBV12-3 or TRBV12-4 and J is TRBJ2-7; 9 bases fit TRBD1. The CDR3 runs to 16 residues. Trimming at V came to 6 bases and at J to 6 bases, leaving 15 bases not matched to a gene. The CDR3 bases are TGTGCCAGCAGCTCGGACAGGGGTCCCCTTTACGGCGAGCAGTACTTC. It encodes CASSSDRGPLYGEQYF.

The chain employs TRBV28 and TRBJ1-1, with 8 positions matching TRBD1. CDR3 length: 14 amino acids. Germline loops: CDR1 MDHEN, CDR2 SYDVKM. V shed 6 bases and J 6 bases; nucleotides not matched to a gene: 9. The CDR3 DNA sequence: TGTGCCAGCAGGACTCGGACAGGGCGGCCTGAAGCTTTCTTT. This sequence encodes CASRTRTGRPEAFF.

This clonotype came up many times. The CDR3 is CASSYGGTGDFQPQHF. The CDR3 nucleotides are TGTGCCAGCAGTTACGGAGGGACAGGGGATTTTCAGCCCCAGCATTTT. The chain employs TRBV6-5 and TRBJ1-5; the match to TRBD1 covers 10 bases. The germline V gene encodes CDR1 MNHEY and CDR2 SVGAGI. The junction had 7 bases not matched to a gene; V was cut back by 2 bases and J by 6 bases. This CDR3 has 16 amino acids.

This clonotype was counted at least ten times. V and J are TRBV18 and TRBJ2-7, with D unclear. Deletions cut 6 bases from V and 2 bases from J, with 8 bases between. Germline CDR1 KGHSH, CDR2 LQKENI. The CDR3 totals 12 residues. The CDR3 region is CASSPVTYEQYF. Here the CDR3 DNA reads TGTGCCAGCTCCCCCGTGACCTACGAGCAGTACTTC.

The V call is TRBV7-2, the J call TRBJ1-6, with 7 bases lining up with TRBD1. Germline loops: CDR1 SGHTA, CDR2 FQGNSA. V was clipped by 5 bases and J by 2 bases; unmatched bases: 3. The CDR3 length is 15 residues. CDR3 DNA: TGTGCCAGCAGCATCACAGGGGCCTATAATTCACCCCTCCACTTT. Translated: CASSITGAYNSPLHF.